This record concerns one TCR beta chain sequence. What it binds is not known. The entry originates in a study of T cell responses to AZD1222 COVID-19 vaccine. Only in-frame clones appear in the TCRdb table, and some are missing; sequencing was by immunoSEQ multiplex PCR. The data hold over 70,000 clones, with 88% observed a single time. Points from the study as a whole: White British donors predominated, females outnumbered males, and clonal diversity was possibly underestimated.

CDR1 SGDLS and CDR2 YYNGEE come from the germline V gene. Deletions cut 2 bases from V and 6 bases from J, with 11 bases between. The length of the CDR3 is 14 residues. Sequencing used peripheral blood, obtained on day 0 of AZD1222 vaccination. The rearrangement joins TRBV9 to TRBJ2-2, with a tentative D call TRBD2 (6 bases). The TCR sequence derives from an adult in good health. DNA of the CDR3: TGTGCCAGCAGCGTTGGAGGGGAGCCCGGGGAGCTGTTTTTT. Amino acid sequence: CASSVGGEPGELFF.